This entry is about one T cell receptor beta chain. No conserved phenylalanine or tryptophan is present at the end of the CDR3, so a read error is the likely explanation. This sample stems from a study of prognosis after radiotherapy for stage I lung cancer. Two-round multiplex PCR amplified TCR beta CDR3 from genomic DNA. For every TRBV and TRBJ gene, a specific primer was used in first-round PCR. TCRdb recomputed calls from the multiplex PCR reads with MiXCR, one row per CDR3 protein. The sample has around 19,000 distinct CDR3 sequences; less than 70% are singletons. Germline V gives CDR1 MDHEN, CDR2 SYDVKM. This CDR3 is built from 16 residues. V lost 6 bases, J lost 2 bases, and 19 bases lay in between.

The rearrangement joins TRBV28 to TRBJ1-2; possibly TRBD1 for D (5 bases). The source is a donor over 45 with non-small cell lung cancer. Source: PBMCs, taken before or after stereotactic body radiation therapy (not recorded which). CDR3 amino acids: CASSLGGSGRNYGYTL. As DNA, the CDR3 is TGTGCCAGCAGCCTCGGGGGTTCCGGGCGAAACTATGGCTACACCCTC.